This T cell receptor beta chain was sequenced in a study of blood T cell repertoires in COVID-19. Background on the study: Sources were T cells, B-cell-depleted T cells, or PBMCs; the material itself was cDNA or gDNA.

There are 13 residues in the CDR3. V shed 5 bases and J shed 6 bases, with 14 bases lying between them. Germline V gene data show CDR1 as MNHEY and CDR2 as SMNVEV (reference sequence). Sequencing was performed with immunoSEQ multiplex PCR; in TCRdb, only in-frame clones are kept and a portion is missing. The table records some 260,000 clones, over 75% of them present only once. The sequenced sample consisted of PBMCs or T cells enriched from blood (not recorded which). The origin of this receptor is a man between 35 and 55 years old who had recovered from COVID-19. The rearrangement uses TRBV27 and TRBJ2-7; D perhaps matches TRBD2 (7 bases). CDR3 bases: TGTGCCAGCAGTAGCGGGACATACGGCGAGCAGTACTTC. As protein: CASSSGTYGEQYF.